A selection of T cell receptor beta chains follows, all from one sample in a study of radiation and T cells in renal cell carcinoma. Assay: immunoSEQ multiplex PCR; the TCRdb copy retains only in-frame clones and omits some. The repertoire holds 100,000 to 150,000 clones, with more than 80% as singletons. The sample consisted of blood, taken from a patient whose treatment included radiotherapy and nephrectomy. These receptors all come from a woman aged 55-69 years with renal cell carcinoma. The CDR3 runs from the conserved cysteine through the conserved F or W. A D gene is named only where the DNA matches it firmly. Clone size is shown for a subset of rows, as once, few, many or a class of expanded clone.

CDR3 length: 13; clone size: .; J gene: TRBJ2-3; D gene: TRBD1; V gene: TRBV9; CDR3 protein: CASSEGQGRGQYF; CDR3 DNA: TGTGCCAGCAGCGAGGGACAGGGCCGGGGACAGTATTTT
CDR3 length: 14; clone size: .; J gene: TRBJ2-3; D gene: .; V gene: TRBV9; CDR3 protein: CASSVEAYTDTQYF; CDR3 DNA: TGTGCCAGCAGCGTAGAGGCCTACACAGATACGCAGTATTTT
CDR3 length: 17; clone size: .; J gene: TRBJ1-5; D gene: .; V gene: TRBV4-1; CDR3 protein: CASSTRSDLYSNQPQHF; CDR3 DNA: TGCGCCAGCAGCACAAGATCGGACTTATATAGCAATCAGCCCCAGCATTTT
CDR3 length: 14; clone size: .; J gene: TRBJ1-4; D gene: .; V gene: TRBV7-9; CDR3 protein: CASSFARGNEKLFF; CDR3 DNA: TGTGCCAGCAGCTTCGCCCGTGGTAATGAAAAACTGTTTTTT
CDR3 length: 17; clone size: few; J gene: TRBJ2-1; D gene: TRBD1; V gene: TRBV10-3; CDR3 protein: CAITDTVTGPSNNEQFF; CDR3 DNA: TGTGCCATCACCGACACGGTGACAGGGCCCTCGAATAATGAGCAGTTCTTC
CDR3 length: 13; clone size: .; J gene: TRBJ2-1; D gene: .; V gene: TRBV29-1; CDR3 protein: CSVERSWGNEQFF; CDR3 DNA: TGCAGCGTTGAAAGGTCCTGGGGGAATGAGCAGTTCTTC
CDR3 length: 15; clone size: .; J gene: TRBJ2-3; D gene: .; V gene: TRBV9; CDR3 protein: CASSVGLGSTDTQYF; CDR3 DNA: TGTGCCAGCAGCGTAGGTCTGGGTAGCACAGATACGCAGTATTTT
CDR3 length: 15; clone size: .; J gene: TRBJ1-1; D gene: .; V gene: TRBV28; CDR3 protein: CASRLPTYLNTEAFF; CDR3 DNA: TGTGCCAGCAGACTTCCAACTTACCTGAACACTGAAGCTTTCTTT
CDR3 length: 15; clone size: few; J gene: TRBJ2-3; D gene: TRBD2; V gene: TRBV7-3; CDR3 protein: CASSLRLAGVDTQYF; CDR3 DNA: TGTGCCAGCAGCTTAAGGCTAGCGGGAGTAGATACGCAGTATTTT
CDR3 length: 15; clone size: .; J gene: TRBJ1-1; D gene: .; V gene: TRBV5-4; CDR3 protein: CASSLGGALNTEAFF; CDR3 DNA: TGTGCCAGCAGTTTGGGGGGTGCTTTGAACACTGAAGCTTTCTTT
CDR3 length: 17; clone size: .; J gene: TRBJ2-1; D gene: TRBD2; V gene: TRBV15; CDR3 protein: CATSRELGGSGPNEQFF; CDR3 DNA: TGTGCCACCAGCAGAGAGTTGGGCGGGAGTGGTCCCAATGAGCAGTTCTTC